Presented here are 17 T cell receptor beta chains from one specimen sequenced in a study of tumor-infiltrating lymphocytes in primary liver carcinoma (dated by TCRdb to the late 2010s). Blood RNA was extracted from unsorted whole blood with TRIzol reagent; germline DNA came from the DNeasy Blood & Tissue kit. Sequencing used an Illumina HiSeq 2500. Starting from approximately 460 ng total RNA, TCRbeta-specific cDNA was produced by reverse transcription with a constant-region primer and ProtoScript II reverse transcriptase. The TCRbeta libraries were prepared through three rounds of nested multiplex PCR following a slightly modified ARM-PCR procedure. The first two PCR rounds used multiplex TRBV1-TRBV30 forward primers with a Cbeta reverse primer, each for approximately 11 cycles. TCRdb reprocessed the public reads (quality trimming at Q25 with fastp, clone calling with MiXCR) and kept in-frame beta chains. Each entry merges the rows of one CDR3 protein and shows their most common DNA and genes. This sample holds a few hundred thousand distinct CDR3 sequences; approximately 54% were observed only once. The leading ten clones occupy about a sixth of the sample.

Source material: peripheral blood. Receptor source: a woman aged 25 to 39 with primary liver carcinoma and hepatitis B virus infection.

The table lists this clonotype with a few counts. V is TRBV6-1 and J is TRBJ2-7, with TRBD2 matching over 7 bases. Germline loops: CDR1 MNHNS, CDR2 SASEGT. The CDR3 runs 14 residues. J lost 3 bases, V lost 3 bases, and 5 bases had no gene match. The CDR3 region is CASSDVGGDYEQYF. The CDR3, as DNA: TGTGCCAGCAGTGACGTGGGAGGGGACTACGAGCAGTACTTC.

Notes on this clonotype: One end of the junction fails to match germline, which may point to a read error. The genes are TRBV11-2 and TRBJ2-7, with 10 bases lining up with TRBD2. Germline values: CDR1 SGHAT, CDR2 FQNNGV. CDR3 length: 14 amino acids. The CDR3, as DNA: TGTGACAGCAGTCCTGGACTAGCGGAGTACGAGCAGTACTTC. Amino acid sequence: CDSSPGLAEYEQYF. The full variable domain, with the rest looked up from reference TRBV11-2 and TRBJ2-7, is EAGVAQSPRYKIIEKRQSVAFWCNPISGHATLYWYQQILGQGPKLLIQFQNNGVVDDSQLPKDRFSAERLKGVDSTLKIQPAKLEDSAVYLCDSSPGLAEYEQYFGPGTRLTVT.

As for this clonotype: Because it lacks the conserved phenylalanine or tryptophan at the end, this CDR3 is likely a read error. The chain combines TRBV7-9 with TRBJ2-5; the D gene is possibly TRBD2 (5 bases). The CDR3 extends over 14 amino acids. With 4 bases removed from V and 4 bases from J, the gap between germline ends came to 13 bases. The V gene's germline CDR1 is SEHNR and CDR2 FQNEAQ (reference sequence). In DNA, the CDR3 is TGTGCCAGCAGCTCCCGCTCGGGGAGAGAGACCCAGTACCTC. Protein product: CASSSRSGRETQYL.

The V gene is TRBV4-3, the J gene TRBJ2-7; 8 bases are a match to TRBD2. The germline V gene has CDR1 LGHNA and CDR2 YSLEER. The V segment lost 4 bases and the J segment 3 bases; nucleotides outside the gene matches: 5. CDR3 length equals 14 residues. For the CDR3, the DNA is TGCGCCAGCAGCCGATCCCTAGCGGGCTACGAGCAGTACTTC. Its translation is CASSRSLAGYEQYF.

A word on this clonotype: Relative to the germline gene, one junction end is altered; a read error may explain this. The CDR3 DNA reads TGTGCCAGCAGTTACTCTCCCGCTGTCTTATACAATGAGCAGATCTTC. Protein sequence: CASSYSPAVLYNEQIF. The gene calls are TRBV6-5 and TRBJ2-1; D gene uncertain. The germline V gene has CDR1 MNHEY and CDR2 SVGAGI. This CDR3 comprises 16 residues.

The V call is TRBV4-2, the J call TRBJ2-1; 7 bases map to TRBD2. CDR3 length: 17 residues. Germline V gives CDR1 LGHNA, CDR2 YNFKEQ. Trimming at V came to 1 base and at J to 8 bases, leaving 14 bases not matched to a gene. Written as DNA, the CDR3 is TGTGCCAGCAGCCAAGGAGGAGGCGGGAGTCATTATGATGAGCAGTTCTTC. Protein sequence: CASSQGGGGSHYDEQFF.

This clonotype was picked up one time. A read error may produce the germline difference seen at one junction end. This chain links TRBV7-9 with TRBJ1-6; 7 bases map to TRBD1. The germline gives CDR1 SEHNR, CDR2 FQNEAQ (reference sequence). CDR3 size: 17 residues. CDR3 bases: TGTGCCAGCAGCCAGGACAGGCCCAGCTCCTATAATTCACCCCCCCACTTT. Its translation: CASSQDRPSSYNSPPHF.

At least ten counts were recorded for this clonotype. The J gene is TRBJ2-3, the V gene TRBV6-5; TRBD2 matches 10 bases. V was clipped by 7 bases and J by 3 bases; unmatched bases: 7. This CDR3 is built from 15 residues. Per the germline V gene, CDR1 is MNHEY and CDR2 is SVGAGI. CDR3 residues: CASNPAGGGTDTQYF. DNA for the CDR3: TGTGCCAGCAATCCAGCGGGAGGGGGTACAGATACGCAGTATTTT.

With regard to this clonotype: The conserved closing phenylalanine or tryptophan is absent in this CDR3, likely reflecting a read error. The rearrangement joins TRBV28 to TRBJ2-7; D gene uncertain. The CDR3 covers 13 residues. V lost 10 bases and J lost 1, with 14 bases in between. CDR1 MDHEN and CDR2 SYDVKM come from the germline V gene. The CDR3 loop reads CAIESAESYEQYI. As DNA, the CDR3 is TGTGCCATTGAGTCTGCGGAATCCTACGAGCAGTACATC.

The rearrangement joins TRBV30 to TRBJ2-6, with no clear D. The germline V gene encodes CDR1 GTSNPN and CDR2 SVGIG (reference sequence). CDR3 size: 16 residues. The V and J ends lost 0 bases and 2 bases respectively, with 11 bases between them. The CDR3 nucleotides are TGTGCCTGGAGTGTAGGCAACAGAGCTGGGGCCAACGTCCTGACTTTC. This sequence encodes CAWSVGNRAGANVLTF.

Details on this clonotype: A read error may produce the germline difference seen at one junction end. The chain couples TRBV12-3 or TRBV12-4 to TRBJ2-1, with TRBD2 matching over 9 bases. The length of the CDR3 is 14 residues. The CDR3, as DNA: TGTGCCAGCAGTTTAAGAGCGGGAGGACTAGGTGAGCAGTTC. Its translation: CASSLRAGGLGEQF.

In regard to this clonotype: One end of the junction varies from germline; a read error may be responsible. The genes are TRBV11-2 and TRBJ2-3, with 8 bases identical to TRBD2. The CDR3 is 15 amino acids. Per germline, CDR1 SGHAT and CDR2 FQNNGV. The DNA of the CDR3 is TGTGCTAGCAGTGAACAACTAGCGGCCACAGATACGCAGTGTTTT. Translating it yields CASSEQLAATDTQCF.

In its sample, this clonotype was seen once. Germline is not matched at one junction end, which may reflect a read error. The CDR3 DNA reads as TGCAGCGTTCAGGGGGCAAACACTGGGGAGCTGTCTTTT. Encoded protein: CSVQGANTGELSF. The J gene is TRBJ2-2, the V gene TRBV29-1; 8 bases are shared with TRBD1. CDR3 length equals 13 residues. CDR1 and CDR2 (germline): SQVTM, ANQGSEA.

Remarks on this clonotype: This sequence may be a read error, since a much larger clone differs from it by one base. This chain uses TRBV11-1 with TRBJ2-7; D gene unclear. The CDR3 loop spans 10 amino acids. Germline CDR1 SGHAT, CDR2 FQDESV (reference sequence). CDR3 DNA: TGTGCCAGCAGCTCCTACGAGCAGTGCTTC. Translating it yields CASSSYEQCF.

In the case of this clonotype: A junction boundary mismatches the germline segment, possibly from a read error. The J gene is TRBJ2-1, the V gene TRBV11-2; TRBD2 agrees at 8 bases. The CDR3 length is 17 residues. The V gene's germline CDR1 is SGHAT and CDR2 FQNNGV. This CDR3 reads CASSSGLAGALNYEQFF. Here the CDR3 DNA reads TGTGCGAGCAGCTCCGGACTAGCAGGCGCCCTTAACTATGAGCAGTTCTTC. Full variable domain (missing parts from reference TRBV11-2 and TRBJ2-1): EAGVAQSPRYKIIEKRQSVAFWCNPISGHATLYWYQQILGQGPKLLIQFQNNGVVDDSQLPKDRFSAERLKGVDSTLKIQPAKLEDSAVYLCASSSGLAGALNYEQFFGPGTRLTVL.

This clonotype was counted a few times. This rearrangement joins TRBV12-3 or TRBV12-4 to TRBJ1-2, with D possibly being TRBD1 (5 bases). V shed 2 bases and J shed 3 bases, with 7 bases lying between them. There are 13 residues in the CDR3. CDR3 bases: TGTGCCAGCAGTTTACGGGGGTACTATGGCTACACCTTC. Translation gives CASSLRGYYGYTF.

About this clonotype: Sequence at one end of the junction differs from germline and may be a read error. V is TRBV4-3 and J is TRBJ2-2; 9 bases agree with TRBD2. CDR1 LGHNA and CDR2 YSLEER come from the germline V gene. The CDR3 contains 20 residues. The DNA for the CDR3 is TGCGCCAGCAGCCAAGAAAGCACTAGCGGGTACCCAAAAGTCGCCGGGGGGCTGTTTTTT. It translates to CASSQESTSGYPKVAGGLFF.